This T cell receptor (beta chain) was recovered during a study of technical replicates of blood from a few donors. The protocol was immunoSEQ multiplex PCR, while the TCRdb copy is restricted to in-frame clones and leaves out a portion. The table lists approximately 81,000 clones, around 95% of them singletons. This CDR3 is built from 12 residues. The V gene lost 3 bases and the J gene lost 6 bases, with 6 bases spanning the gap. Germline values: CDR1 SGHAT, CDR2 FQNNGV. The clonotype originates from a human donor in good health. The V and J genes are TRBV11-2 and TRBJ2-1; D call uncertain. Sequencing was performed on T cells isolated from PBMCs. The CDR3 region has the DNA TGTGCCAGCAGCTTGAGTCGCAATGAGCAGTTCTTC. Its protein is CASSLSRNEQFF.